These 20 T cell receptor beta chains came from one sample sequenced in a study of blood T cell repertoires in COVID-19. The assay was immunoSEQ multiplex PCR, and TCRdb's table has in-frame clones only and misses some. Among under 350,000 clones listed, around 85% were seen once. Source material: PBMCs or T cells enriched from blood (not recorded which). The receptors here all came from a woman in her thirties or forties with acute COVID-19.

V is TRBV4-3 and J is TRBJ2-2, with no clear D. V was pared by 0 bases and J by 7 bases, with 12 bases between. Germline lookup yields CDR1 LGHNA and CDR2 YSLEER. The CDR3 covers 15 residues. Here the CDR3 DNA reads TGCGCCAGCAGCCAAGATCTTAGAGGAAACGGGGAGCTGTTTTTT. Protein product: CASSQDLRGNGELFF.

This chain links TRBV4-3 with TRBJ2-2, with D perhaps matching TRBD1 (5 bases). This CDR3 spans 16 amino acids. The V end lost 4 bases, the J end lost 3 bases, and 15 bases lay between the germline ends. Per the germline V gene, CDR1 is LGHNA and CDR2 is YSLEER. This CDR3 reads CASSRVRVMDTGELFF. DNA for the CDR3: TGCGCCAGCAGCCGTGTCAGGGTCATGGACACCGGGGAGCTGTTTTTT.

The chain uses TRBV11-1 and TRBJ2-7, with TRBD1 matching 7 bases. CDR3 length equals 15 residues. V shed 3 bases and J 1 base; nucleotides not matched to a gene: 6. Germline V gene lookup returns CDR1 SGHAT and CDR2 FQDESV (reference sequence). The CDR3 reads CASSFDRVNSYEQYF. CDR3 coding DNA: TGTGCCAGCAGCTTTGACAGGGTGAATTCCTACGAGCAGTACTTC.

This clone was seen repeatedly, ten times or more. The chain has TRBV7-3 and TRBJ1-1; 12 positions match TRBD1. The germline CDR1 and CDR2 sequences are SGHTA and FQGTGA. The CDR3 length is 14 residues. Trimming took 4 bases from V and 4 from J; bases not matched to a gene: 1. As DNA, the CDR3 is TGTGCCAGCAGCTCGGGACAGGGGGCCACTGAAGCTTTCTTT. Amino acids: CASSSGQGATEAFF.

The rearrangement uses TRBV5-4 and TRBJ2-7; 7 bases align to TRBD2. Looked up from germline, CDR1 is SGHNT and CDR2 is YYREEE (reference sequence). The junction had 11 bases not matched to a gene; V was cut back by 4 bases and J by 4 bases. The CDR3 has 15 amino acids. CDR3 DNA: TGTGCCAGCAGCCCAACATCCTCGGGGGGATACGAGCAGTACTTC. This sequence encodes CASSPTSSGGYEQYF.

The table lists this clone with a count of one. V usage is TRBV7-8 and J usage is TRBJ2-3, with a possible D match to TRBD2 (6 bases). The CDR3 totals 16 residues. Germline CDR1 SGHVS, CDR2 FQNEAQ. V was cut by 6 bases and J by 4 bases, with 20 bases left in between. CDR3 DNA sequence: TGTGCCAGCAGACGCGACAGAATACTAGCCTCAGATACGCAGTATTTT. Protein sequence: CASRRDRILASDTQYF.

V usage is TRBV7-9 and J usage is TRBJ2-3; TRBD2 matches 11 bases. Germline V gene lookup returns CDR1 SEHNR and CDR2 FQNEAQ (reference sequence). This CDR3 is built from 17 residues. Losses at the gene ends were 7 bases for V and 4 bases for J; bases not matched to a gene: 13. The chain's CDR3 is CASTVRTSGRTADTQYF. As DNA, the CDR3 is TGTGCCAGCACCGTTCGAACTAGCGGGAGAACGGCAGATACGCAGTATTTT.

This sequence joins TRBV3-1 (or the pseudogene TRBV3-2) and TRBJ2-5, with 15 bases aligning to TRBD2. Per germline, CDR1 LGHDT and CDR2 YNNKEL (reference sequence). The CDR3 loop spans 17 amino acids. The junction had 10 bases not matched to a gene; V was cut back by 4 bases and J by 7 bases. CDR3 in DNA: TGTGCCAGCAGCCCATCCCGGACTAGCGGGGGGGCCGTGACCCAGTACTTC. It yields the protein CASSPSRTSGGAVTQYF.

The V gene is TRBV15, the J gene TRBJ2-7; D remains ambiguous. The CDR3 length is 13 residues. Germline assignment: CDR1 LNHNV and CDR2 YYDKDF (reference sequence). V shed 2 bases and J shed 6 bases, with 11 bases lying between them. CDR3 protein: CATSRTYSGEQYF. The CDR3 DNA sequence: TGTGCCACCAGCAGAACCTACAGTGGCGAGCAGTACTTC.

V and J are TRBV28 and TRBJ2-6, with D perhaps matching TRBD1 (6 bases). Looked up from germline, CDR1 is MDHEN and CDR2 is SYDVKM. The CDR3 runs to 16 residues. V was clipped by 1 base and J by 2 bases, with 9 bases between them. DNA for the CDR3: TGTGCCAGCAGTTTATTATCAGGGGCTGGGGCCAACGTCCTGACTTTC. It translates to CASSLLSGAGANVLTF.

A word on this clone: This specimen includes other DNA sequences encoding the same CDR3. The rearrangement links TRBV2 to TRBJ2-5; weak D call: TRBD2 (6 bases). Per the germline V gene, CDR1 is SNHLY and CDR2 is FYNNEI. This CDR3 spans 13 amino acids. The V and J ends lost 6 bases and 1 base respectively, with 9 bases between them. Here the CDR3 DNA reads TGTGCCAGCAGCGGGGACTTCCAAGAGACCCAGTACTTC. Its translation is CASSGDFQETQYF.

CDR3 nucleotide sequence: TGTGCCACCAGTGGGGTCCAGGGTACCACAGATACGCAGTATTTT. This encodes CATSGVQGTTDTQYF. This chain joins TRBV24-1 and TRBJ2-3; perhaps TRBD1 as D (5 bases). CDR1 is KGHDR and CDR2 is SFDVKD in the germline V gene. Trimming took off 5 bases at V and 2 bases at J, with 13 bases between the two ends. There are 15 residues in the CDR3.

This rearrangement joins TRBV18 to TRBJ1-2, with 9 bases fitting TRBD1. The V gene's germline CDR1 is KGHSH and CDR2 LQKENI. Trimming cost V 6 bases and J 4 bases; bases outside gene matches: 0. The CDR3 spans 12 residues. DNA of the CDR3: TGTGCCAGCTCGACAGGGGGCTATGGCTACACCTTC. As protein: CASSTGGYGYTF. The full variable domain, completed using reference TRBV18 and TRBJ1-2, is NAGVMQNPRHLVRRRGQEARLRCSPMKGHSHVYWYRQLPEEGLKFMVYLQKENIIDESGMPKERFSAEFPKEGPSILRIQQVVRGDSAAYFCASSTGGYGYTFGSGTRLTVV.

The chain links TRBV5-1 to TRBJ2-7; 7 nucleotides align to TRBD2. This CDR3 is 16 amino acids long. Germline lookup yields CDR1 SGHRS and CDR2 YFSETQ. The trim removed 0 bases at V and 3 bases at J, leaving 9 bases unmatched. The CDR3 loop reads CASSLDVGVAGYEQYF. The CDR3 nucleotides read TGCGCCAGCAGCTTGGACGTTGGGGTAGCGGGCTACGAGCAGTACTTC.

The rearrangement links TRBV3-1 (or the pseudogene TRBV3-2) to TRBJ2-2, with 8 bases that match TRBD2. Trimming removed 4 bases from V and 1 base from J; junction bases left unmatched: 5. From germline, CDR1 is LGHDT and CDR2 YNNKEL (reference sequence). There are 16 residues in the CDR3. The CDR3 loop is CASSPQSGGNTGELFF. In DNA, the CDR3 is TGTGCCAGCAGCCCCCAAAGCGGGGGGAACACCGGGGAGCTGTTTTTT.

This clone showed up just once. The genes are TRBV27 and TRBJ2-2, with 8 bases aligning to TRBD2. CDR1 and CDR2 (germline): MNHEY, SMNVEV (reference sequence). The CDR3 length is 16 residues. The junction had 17 bases not matched to a gene; V was cut back by 10 bases and J by 7 bases. The CDR3 DNA is TGTGCCACCGCCCGGGGGGGGCTAGAGGGGGGCGGGGAGCTGTTTTTT. It yields the protein CATARGGLEGGGELFF.

The rearrangement uses TRBV18 and TRBJ1-3; possibly TRBD1 for D (6 bases). The V gene lost 4 bases and the J gene lost 0 bases, with 13 bases spanning the gap. Germline V lookup: CDR1 KGHSH, CDR2 LQKENI. The CDR3 covers 16 residues. The chain's CDR3 is CASSLTPGDSGNTIYF. The DNA for the CDR3 is TGTGCCAGCTCACTAACCCCAGGGGACTCTGGAAACACCATATATTTT.

The chain combines TRBV28 with TRBJ1-3; no firm D call. V lost 6 bases to trimming and J lost 0 bases, with 9 bases between them. CDR1 and CDR2 from the germline V gene are MDHEN and SYDVKM. CDR3 size: 14 residues. The CDR3 DNA sequence: TGTGCCAGCAGGGCCTCTGACTCTGGAAACACCATATATTTT. Protein: CASRASDSGNTIYF. Full variable domain (missing parts from reference TRBV28 and TRBJ1-3): DVKVTQSSRYLVKRTGEKVFLECVQDMDHENMFWYRQDPGLGLRLIYFSYDVKMKEKGDIPEGYSVSREKKERFSLILESASTNQTSMYLCASRASDSGNTIYFGEGSWLTVV.

This sequence joins TRBV10-3 and TRBJ2-3; tentatively, D is TRBD1 (5 bases). CDR3 length: 17 amino acids. V was cut by 2 bases and J by 1 base, with 16 bases left in between. Germline V gene data show CDR1 as ENHRY and CDR2 as SYGVKD. The CDR3 is CAISEGVGAYGTDTQYF. The CDR3 region has the DNA TGTGCCATCAGTGAGGGTGTTGGGGCGTATGGCACAGATACGCAGTATTTT.

V usage is TRBV18 and J usage is TRBJ1-2; 7 nucleotides agree with TRBD1. V was pared by 4 bases and J by 2 bases, with 4 bases of the junction left unmatched. This CDR3 has 14 residues. The V gene's germline CDR1 is KGHSH and CDR2 LQKENI. The CDR3 bases are TGTGCCAGCTCACTGACGACAGGGAACTATGGCTACACCTTC. Translation gives CASSLTTGNYGYTF.